This T cell receptor (beta chain) was identified during a study of T cell responses to AZD1222 COVID-19 vaccine (dated by TCRdb to the early 2020s). Looking at the study overall: AZD1222 recipients with second doses at about 4 weeks or about 12 weeks were pooled, because spike-specific TCR depth and breadth did not differ between schedules. A total of more than 230 trial participants underwent TCR sequencing, of whom nearly 210 received two doses of AZD1222 and around 26 received two doses of the MenACWY control vaccine. Trial participants were enrolled into age subgroups of 18-55, 56-69 and 70-plus years, which contained approximately 150, 28 and 58 TCR-sequenced participants, respectively.

V loses 4 bases at its end and J loses 8 bases; junction bases beyond the gene matches: 12. Counted from cysteine to phenylalanine, this CDR3 has 15 amino acids. Of the read, only the CDR3 DNA is kept; its 45 bases are in frame from base 1. Reading the germline V gene gives CDR1 MDHEN and CDR2 SYDVKM. Beyond this particular receptor, the publication reports: In the small 56-69-year group, the increase in depth fell short of significance, most likely because of low power. Reportedly, close to half of the unique spike-specific TCRs recognized epitopes lying outside the regions that are mutated in the B.1.351 and B.1.1.7 variants. Because no day 14 peak-response samples were available, repertoires were characterized only after the peak T cell response. Participants were mostly white British and included more females than males, and it was suggested by the authors that clonal diversity may have been underestimated. Conclusions about previously exposed vaccinees were limited because only a handful of AZD1222 recipients were SARS-CoV-2 seropositive at baseline. The vaccine-associated CD4 TCRs covered the entire spike protein, and the dominant responses fell in regions 160-218 and 743-854. After two AZD1222 doses, spike-specific TCR breadth and depth were significantly higher than at day 0 and than in MenACWY recipients.

The CDR3 regions of human TCRbeta chains were analyzed by immunosequencing. The source study handled its data this way. TCRs in the repertoires were compared against a reference library of SARS-CoV-2-specific TCRs that had been generated with the MIRA antigen-specificity platform. Breadth was defined as the fraction of unique TCRs that were SARS-CoV-2-associated. Depth was defined as the fraction of total T cells that were SARS-CoV-2-associated. Each spike-specific TCR was assigned to its reactive spike region and to a CD4 or CD8 class using the MIRA data. Log10-transformed breadth and depth values were compared by one-way ANOVA with Sidak's multiple comparisons tests. As stored in TCRdb, this immuneACCESS dataset retains in-frame rearrangements with V and J assigned. A fraction of the clones does not appear; measured against another copy, unresolved V genes explain less than half of the discrepancy, and the remainder lacks a known reason. The V and J calls and clone size were taken over from that table, and D and trimming were inferred from the DNA. The sample profile shows more than 150,000 clones; about 87% of them were found once. Clones ranked in the top ten supply roughly 6% of the sample.

Note on this clone: Its antigen specificity is not known. Base qualities are not at hand, and no much larger clone is one base apart.

The time point label here, explained by the study, means: baseline before first vaccination. Samples from vaccinated people were obtained from the UK trials COV001 and COV002, which included a single-blind randomized controlled phase 2/3 trial of AZD1222 (ChAdOx1 nCoV-19) in healthy adults. For TCRbeta chain sequencing, PBMC samples were collected from trial participants at day 0 and at day 28 after the second dose. Source: peripheral blood, taken on day 0 of AZD1222 vaccination. The clonotype was recovered from an adult in good health. This sequence uses TRBV28 and TRBJ1-2; 8 nucleotides in the junction match TRBD1. CDR3 sequence: CASSSRTGIGSGYTF. The DNA reads TGTGCCAGCAGTTCTCGGACAGGGATAGGGTCGGGCTACACCTTC.